This TCR beta chain was captured by sequencing in a study of blood T cell repertoires in COVID-19. Participants' reported clinical history set cohort assignment. The V and J ends lost 1 base and 4 bases respectively, with 10 bases between them. Germline V gives CDR1 MNHNS, CDR2 SASEGT. The CDR3 covers 15 residues. Original processing methods: Reference gene primer amplification yielded estimated nucleated cell counts. Generated by immunoSEQ multiplex PCR, the TCRdb table keeps only in-frame clones and is missing some. V and J calls and clone size are those listed in that table; D and trimming were worked out from the DNA. The profile shows approximately 350,000 clones, around 89% of them singletons.

The gene calls are TRBV6-1 and TRBJ2-2; tentatively, D is TRBD2 (6 bases). Specimen: PBMCs or T cells enriched from blood (not recorded which). The receptor's source is a man aged 18 to 29 who had recovered from COVID-19. The CDR3 bases are TGTGCCAGCAGTGAAGGAGGAGCGGGCACCGGGGAGCTGTTTTTT. Protein sequence: CASSEGGAGTGELFF.